The rows below give T cell receptor beta chains drawn from one sample of a study of CD8 T cells in ankylosing spondylitis. TCRdb re-called the 5' RACE reads with MiXCR, one entry per CDR3 protein. The table shows some 270,000 distinct CDR3 sequences, with approximately 30% occurring only once. What was sequenced was blood, either unsorted or a sorted T cell fraction (not recorded which). The origin of the receptors is a male donor with ankylosing spondylitis or in good health (not recorded which). The CDR3 runs from the conserved cysteine through the conserved F or W. A D gene is named only where the DNA matches it firmly. Only part of the rows carry a size: once, few, many, or a class if the clone is expanded.

TRBV10-3,once,TRBD1,TRBJ2-6,CATGDRGLGANVLTF,TGTGCCACCGGCGACAGGGGGCTTGGGGCCAACGTCCTGACTTTC
TRBV7-8,few,NA,TRBJ2-7,CASSYAGVSYEQYF,TGTGCCAGCAGCTACGCCGGGGTCTCCTACGAGCAGTACTTC
TRBV7-6,NA,NA,TRBJ1-3,CASSTRQLSGNTIYF,TGTGCCAGCAGCACCAGACAACTCTCTGGAAACACCATATATTTT
TRBV10-3,few,TRBD2,TRBJ2-1,CAISGPRGLAGGLNEQFF,TGTGCCATCAGTGGCCCTCGGGGCCTAGCGGGGGGACTAAATGAGCAGTTCTTC
TRBV6-1,NA,NA,TRBJ1-2,CASSEGPGPTNYGYTF,TGTGCCAGCAGTGAAGGTCCAGGACCGACTAACTATGGCTACACCTTC
TRBV5-1,NA,TRBD1,TRBJ2-3,CASSLGWAGQGSDTQYF,TGCGCCAGCAGCTTGGGTTGGGCCGGACAGGGATCAGATACGCAGTATTTT
TRBV20-1,few,TRBD1,TRBJ2-1,CSARGTGGRNEQFF,TGCAGTGCTAGAGGGACAGGGGGCCGCAATGAGCAGTTCTTC
TRBV5-1,NA,TRBD2,TRBJ2-7,CASSLSSGGSYEQYF,TGCGCCAGCAGCTTGTCTAGCGGGGGCTCCTACGAGCAGTACTTC
TRBV20-1,NA,NA,TRBJ2-3,CSAGGVEGGTDTQYF,TGCAGTGCTGGCGGGGTTGAGGGTGGCACAGATACGCAGTATTTT
TRBV11-2,few,TRBD1,TRBJ2-4,CASSQIDRGLAKNIQYF,TGTGCCAGCAGCCAGATAGACAGGGGGCTAGCCAAAAACATTCAGTACTTC
TRBV20-1,NA,NA,TRBJ2-7,CSARAGSYEQYF,TGCAGTGCTAGAGCGGGTTCCTACGAGCAGTACTTC
TRBV10-3,few,NA,TRBJ2-7,CAIMSPGSGEQYF,TGTGCCATCATGAGCCCGGGGTCAGGCGAGCAGTACTTC
TRBV30,NA,NA,TRBJ2-4,CAWSVRQPGGIQYF,TGTGCCTGGAGTGTAAGGCAGCCCGGGGGCATTCAGTACTTC
TRBV3-1,NA,TRBD1,TRBJ2-7,CASSQGGTGDYREQYF,TGTGCCAGCAGCCAAGGAGGGACAGGGGATTATCGCGAGCAGTACTTC
TRBV6-1,NA,TRBD1,TRBJ2-2,CASSQATGTGYSGELFF,TGTGCCAGCAGTCAAGCCACCGGGACAGGGTATTCCGGGGAGCTGTTTTTT
TRBV10-3,NA,TRBD2,TRBJ2-3,CAISPREVLRGADTQYF,TGTGCCATCAGTCCTCGTGAGGTCCTCCGGGGGGCAGATACGCAGTATTTT
TRBV6-2/TRBV6-3,NA,TRBD1,TRBJ1-2,CASSATGGGTGGYTF,TGTGCCAGCAGCGCAACAGGGGGCGGAACTGGAGGCTACACCTTC
TRBV5-1,NA,NA,TRBJ2-1,CASAMSSYNEQFF,TGCGCCAGCGCGATGAGCTCCTACAATGAGCAGTTCTTC
TRBV20-1,NA,TRBD1,TRBJ2-5,CSARIGTGEEETQYF,TGCAGTGCTAGAATAGGGACAGGCGAAGAAGAGACCCAGTACTTC
TRBV4-1,NA,NA,TRBJ1-5,CASSQVRDSGQPQHF,TGCGCCAGCAGCCAAGTTCGGGATTCGGGGCAGCCCCAGCATTTT
TRBV12-3/TRBV12-4,NA,TRBD2,TRBJ2-1,CASSSGLATHNEQFF,TGTGCCAGCAGTTCCGGACTAGCGACCCACAATGAGCAGTTCTTC
TRBV12-3/TRBV12-4,few,TRBD1,TRBJ1-4,CASSSLTGGGNEKLFF,TGTGCCAGCAGTTCACTGACAGGGGGGGGTAATGAAAAACTGTTTTTT
TRBV27,few,TRBD1,TRBJ2-7,CASSFQDRGRIHEQYF,TGTGCCAGCAGTTTTCAGGACAGGGGGCGCATCCACGAGCAGTACTTC
TRBV28,NA,NA,TRBJ2-7,CASSPQVYEQYF,TGTGCCAGCAGTCCACAGGTTTACGAGCAGTACTTC
TRBV29-1,few,NA,TRBJ1-1,CSVEGEADRGSTEAFF,TGCAGCGTTGAAGGGGAGGCGGATAGGGGGAGCACTGAAGCTTTCTTT
TRBV7-6,few,TRBD1,TRBJ1-5,CASSLAGGDQPQHF,TGTGCCAGCAGCTTAGCAGGGGGCGATCAGCCCCAGCATTTT
TRBV6-1,NA,NA,TRBJ2-6,CASTKRPSSGANVLTF,TGTGCCAGCACCAAAAGACCGAGCTCTGGGGCCAACGTCCTGACTTTC
TRBV11-2,NA,NA,TRBJ2-7,CASSFWLGSHEQYF,TGTGCCAGCAGCTTTTGGCTAGGGAGCCACGAGCAGTACTTC
TRBV6-1,NA,NA,TRBJ2-7,CASTEGRGGEQYF,TGTGCCAGCACCGAGGGGCGTGGTGGCGAGCAGTACTTC
TRBV20-1,many,NA,TRBJ2-7,CSAGTDSTYEQYF,TGCAGTGCTGGGACGGACAGTACCTACGAGCAGTACTTC
TRBV24-1,NA,TRBD2,TRBJ2-5,CATSRASGQETQYF,TGTGCCACCAGCCGTGCTAGCGGACAAGAGACCCAGTACTTC
TRBV5-1,few,TRBD1,TRBJ2-1,CASSSGQASYNEQFF,TGCGCCAGCAGCTCGGGACAGGCGTCCTACAATGAGCAGTTCTTC
TRBV20-1,NA,NA,TRBJ2-2,CSASKAGTTDTGELFF,TGCAGTGCTAGTAAGGCTGGGACCACCGACACCGGGGAGCTGTTTTTT
TRBV20-1,few,TRBD1,TRBJ1-2,CSARQQGFYGYTF,TGCAGTGCTAGACAACAGGGGTTCTATGGCTACACCTTC
TRBV7-8,NA,NA,TRBJ2-7,CASSIYRAGRYEQYF,TGTGCCAGCAGCATATATCGGGCAGGACGATACGAGCAGTACTTC
TRBV29-1,few,NA,TRBJ2-1,CSVEGGRAYNEQFF,TGCAGCGTTGAAGGGGGGCGGGCCTACAATGAGCAGTTCTTC
TRBV19,NA,TRBD1,TRBJ1-5,CASSMPGTGDQPQHF,TGTGCCAGTAGTATGCCCGGGACAGGAGATCAGCCCCAGCATTTT
TRBV5-1,once,TRBD1,TRBJ1-1,CASSFGPDRALNTEAFF,TGCGCCAGCAGCTTTGGGCCGGACAGGGCCTTGAACACTGAAGCTTTCTTT
TRBV7-6,NA,NA,TRBJ2-5,CASSLGFGRGQETQYF,TGTGCCAGCAGCTTAGGTTTCGGCAGGGGCCAAGAGACCCAGTACTTC
TRBV5-1,NA,NA,TRBJ2-7,CASAGQYYEQYF,TGCGCCAGCGCGGGACAGTATTACGAGCAGTACTTC
TRBV6-5,NA,NA,TRBJ1-1,CASSYFYNRNTEAFF,TGTGCCAGCAGTTACTTCTACAACCGGAACACTGAAGCTTTCTTT
TRBV2,NA,NA,TRBJ1-2,CASSERGSYGYTF,TGTGCCAGCAGTGAACGGGGGAGCTATGGCTACACCTTC
TRBV5-5,NA,TRBD2,TRBJ2-3,CASSGRAGGSTDTQYF,TGTGCCAGCAGCGGGAGGGCGGGGGGCAGCACAGATACGCAGTATTTT
TRBV10-3,NA,TRBD1,TRBJ2-1,CAISATQGANNEQFF,TGTGCCATCAGTGCCACACAGGGGGCGAACAATGAGCAGTTCTTC
TRBV10-3,few,NA,TRBJ1-1,CAIKTGTHGNTEAFF,TGTGCCATCAAAACAGGGACCCACGGAAACACTGAAGCTTTCTTT
TRBV6-5,NA,NA,TRBJ1-5,CASSYRSHQPQHF,TGTGCCAGCAGTTACCGCTCTCATCAGCCCCAGCATTTT
TRBV7-9,once,NA,TRBJ2-3,CASSPRTDAQYF,TGTGCCAGCAGCCCGAGGACAGACGCGCAGTATTTT
TRBV18,few,TRBD1,TRBJ2-5,CASSPTTGAEETQYF,TGTGCCAGCTCCCCTACGACAGGGGCCGAAGAGACCCAGTACTTC
TRBV20-1,NA,NA,TRBJ1-1,CSAAGGKNTEAFF,TGCAGTGCTGCCGGGGGAAAGAACACTGAAGCTTTCTTT
TRBV6-6,NA,NA,TRBJ2-3,CASSYPSSDTQYF,TGTGCCAGCAGTTACCCTAGCTCAGATACGCAGTATTTT